One and the same sample provided the 26 T cell receptor beta chains below, sequenced in a study of vaccination and CD4 T cells after COVID-19. Their specific antigens are unknown. Researchers used the Oncomine TCR Beta short-read assay to sequence DNA from cultured CD4+ T cells. Each CDR3 protein gets one entry after TCRdb re-called the PCR reads with MiXCR. The table includes some 7,000 distinct CDR3 sequences, 41% detected once. Treatment defined: 10-day PBMC culture with coronavirus spike peptide pools or control peptides (ViraFEST assay). Researchers collected the unexposed donor's CD4+ T cells before the COVID-19 pandemic (2011-2018). Source material: CD4+ T cells from blood, cultured in vitro. The receptors were sampled from a human donor in good health.

In this sample, this clonotype turned up a few times. The chain has TRBV5-1 and TRBJ2-5, with 7 positions matching TRBD2. Germline-derived CDR1 and CDR2 are SGHRS and YFSETQ. CDR3 size: 19 residues. With V trimmed by 2 bases and J by 4 bases, 20 bases remained unmatched. DNA for the CDR3: TGCGCCAGCAGCTTCGATACGATGCCCAGACGGGGGGTCATAGAGACCCAGTACTTC. It codes for CASSFDTMPRRGVIETQYF.

The V gene is TRBV6-1, the J gene TRBJ2-1; 7 bases are shared with TRBD2. The trim removed 6 bases at V and 3 bases at J, leaving 11 bases unmatched. This CDR3 spans 16 amino acids. Germline lookup yields CDR1 MNHNS and CDR2 SASEGT. CDR3 nucleotide sequence: TGTGCCAGCAGCCCGCGGCTAGCGGAGGTCTACAATGAGCAGTTCTTC. Translation: CASSPRLAEVYNEQFF.

The chain couples TRBV30 to TRBJ1-2; perhaps TRBD1 as D (6 bases). The CDR3 is made up of 14 amino acids. Trimming pared 0 bases from V and 6 bases from J, leaving 14 bases between. In germline, CDR1 is GTSNPN, CDR2 SVGIG (reference sequence). CDR3 sequence (DNA): TGTGCCTGGAGTGTCAGGGGTCGGGCGGATGGCTACACCTTC. This gives the protein CAWSVRGRADGYTF. The variable domain in full, completed from reference TRBV30 and TRBJ1-2, reads SQTIHQWPATLVQPVGSPLSLECTVEGTSNPNLYWYRQAAGRGLQLLFYSVGIGQISSEVPQNLSASRPQDRQFILSSKKLLLSDSGFYLCAWSVRGRADGYTFGSGTRLTVV.

CDR3 loop: CASSQPGQYGYTF. Here the CDR3 DNA reads TGTGCCAGCAGCCAGCCGGGACAGTATGGCTACACCTTC. The chain carries TRBV4-2 and TRBJ1-2; 7 nucleotides agree with TRBD1. Germline V gives CDR1 LGHNA, CDR2 YNFKEQ. This CDR3 contains 13 residues. Trimming cost V 3 bases and J 5 bases; bases outside gene matches: 3.

The chain uses TRBV20-1 and TRBJ1-5; TRBD1 might be the D (5 bases). There are 16 residues in the CDR3. CDR1 DFQATT and CDR2 SNEGSKA come from the germline V gene (reference sequence). The ends were cut back, 0 bases at V and 1 base at J, with 13 bases in the middle. The CDR3: CSARDPTGLSNQPQHF. The CDR3 nucleotides read TGCAGTGCTAGAGATCCCACGGGGCTGAGCAATCAGCCCCAGCATTTT.

V is TRBV19 and J is TRBJ1-5; D not resolved. The CDR3 loop spans 14 amino acids. V lost 3 bases and J 4 bases, leaving 10 bases between the germline ends. Per germline, CDR1 LNHDA and CDR2 SQIVND (reference sequence). The CDR3 nucleotides read TGTGCCAGTAGTATCGGCACAGAAAATCAGCCCCAGCATTTT. Translation: CASSIGTENQPQHF.

This CDR3 is CAWIAGPRDTEAFF. As DNA, the CDR3 is TGTGCCTGGATAGCGGGCCCCAGGGACACTGAAGCTTTCTTT. The genes are TRBV30 and TRBJ1-1, with D possibly TRBD1 on 5 matching bases. The CDR3 runs to 14 residues. CDR1 and CDR2 (germline): GTSNPN, SVGIG (reference sequence). V shed 4 bases and J shed 3 bases, with 15 bases lying between them.

The chain links TRBV7-9 to TRBJ2-7; tentatively, D is TRBD1 (5 bases). V was trimmed by 5 bases and J by 6 bases, leaving 14 bases between them. Germline V gene lookup returns CDR1 SEHNR and CDR2 FQNEAQ (reference sequence). This CDR3 has 13 residues. CDR3 coding DNA: TGTGCCAGCAGCACATCAGGGTGGGGCGAGCAGTACTTC. It yields the protein CASSTSGWGEQYF.

This clonotype was seen more than once but under ten times. The rearrangement uses TRBV20-1 and TRBJ1-1; possibly TRBD1 for D (5 bases). The V end lost 5 bases, the J end lost 3 bases, and 13 bases lay between the germline ends. The CDR3 sequence is 13 residues long. From germline, CDR1 is DFQATT and CDR2 SNEGSKA (reference sequence). Here the CDR3 reads CSAATGTDTEAFF. The CDR3 DNA sequence: TGCAGTGCTGCGACCGGGACCGACACTGAAGCTTTCTTT.

The chain carries TRBV15 and TRBJ1-2; D is ambiguous. The V and J ends lost 1 base and 1 base respectively, with 13 bases between them. This CDR3 comprises 16 residues. Germline assignment: CDR1 LNHNV and CDR2 YYDKDF (reference sequence). The CDR3 reads CATSRAFPGSNYGYTF. As DNA, the CDR3 is TGTGCCACCAGCAGAGCTTTCCCGGGGAGTAACTATGGCTACACCTTC.

The rearrangement joins TRBV7-6 to TRBJ1-1, with D possibly being TRBD1 (6 bases). In germline, CDR1 is SGHVS, CDR2 FNYEAQ. V was pared by 3 bases and J by 3 bases, with 8 bases between. CDR3 length equals 13 residues. CDR3: CASSFRQDTEAFF. CDR3 nucleotides: TGTGCCAGCAGCTTCCGACAGGACACTGAAGCTTTCTTT.

There are a few counts of this clonotype. The chain recombines TRBV7-9 with TRBJ1-2, with D hard to call. Germline CDR1 reads SEHNR; CDR2 reads FQNEAQ (reference sequence). V dropped 1 base and J dropped 4 bases, with 10 bases sitting between them. This CDR3 is 14 amino acids long. The CDR3 DNA sequence: TGTGCCAGCAGCTTAGGAGAGGGCACCTATGGCTACACCTTC. Its protein product is CASSLGEGTYGYTF.

This clonotype appeared a few times. The rearrangement links TRBV12-3 or TRBV12-4 to TRBJ1-2, with TRBD1 as a possible D gene (5 bases). This CDR3 contains 13 residues. Trimming removed 5 bases from V and 6 bases from J, with 13 bases in between. The CDR3, as DNA: TGTGCCAGCAGTCTACAGGTCTTTGATGGCTACACCTTC. This codes for CASSLQVFDGYTF.

This chain links TRBV7-9 with TRBJ2-3; 10 nucleotides match TRBD2. Trimming removed 0 bases from V and 4 bases from J; junction bases left unmatched: 7. Germline-derived CDR1 and CDR2 are SEHNR and FQNEAQ (reference sequence). This CDR3 comprises 17 residues. The CDR3 DNA is TGTGCCAGCAGCTTAGCGCTAACTAGCGGGGTTGCAGATACGCAGTATTTT. Translating gives CASSLALTSGVADTQYF.

In the case of this clonotype: Relative to the germline gene, one junction end is altered; a read error may explain this. The chain is built from TRBV18 and TRBJ1-3; unclear D gene. This CDR3 has 15 residues. Per germline, CDR1 KGHSH and CDR2 LQKENI. CDR3 in amino acids: CASSPQGISGNTIYF. The CDR3 nucleotides read TGTGCCAGCTCTCCACAAGGAATCTCTGGAAACACCATATATTTT.

The V and J genes are TRBV12-3 or TRBV12-4 and TRBJ2-5; 9 bases fit TRBD2. The V segment lost 1 base and the J segment 5 bases; nucleotides outside the gene matches: 5. The CDR3 is 15 amino acids. The CDR3 here is CASSLGLAGTETQYF. The CDR3 DNA follows: TGTGCCAGCAGTTTAGGGCTAGCGGGGACCGAGACCCAGTACTTC.

This clonotype occurred a few times. The CDR3 reads CASRQGSGANVLTF. For the CDR3, the DNA is TGTGCCAGCAGACAGGGATCTGGGGCCAACGTCCTGACTTTC. The gene calls are TRBV6-1 and TRBJ2-6; D perhaps matches TRBD1 (6 bases). V lost 6 bases to trimming and J lost 1 base, with 7 bases between them. Germline V lookup: CDR1 MNHNS, CDR2 SASEGT. The CDR3 runs to 14 residues.

In the case of this clonotype: Sequence at one end of the junction differs from germline and may be a read error. Written as DNA, the CDR3 is TGTACCAGCAGCTTAGCCGGGGACTACAATGAGCAGTTCTTC. Residues: CTSSLAGDYNEQFF. The rearrangement joins TRBV11-1 to TRBJ2-1, with D possibly being TRBD2 (5 bases). The germline CDR1 and CDR2 sequences are SGHAT and FQDESV (reference sequence). The CDR3 spans 14 residues.

The genes are TRBV10-1 and TRBJ2-7; D is unclear. Germline V gene lookup returns CDR1 WNHNN and CDR2 SYGVQD (reference sequence). The CDR3 loop spans 13 amino acids. Trimming stripped 4 bases from V and 1 base from J, with 8 bases between. The CDR3 DNA reads TGCGCCAGCAGTGTCAGAATTTCCTACGAGCAGTACTTC. Translation gives CASSVRISYEQYF.

The rearrangement uses TRBV27 and TRBJ2-1; D perhaps matches TRBD1 (6 bases). V lost 9 bases, J lost 2 bases, and 17 bases lay in between. Germline CDR1 MNHEY, CDR2 SMNVEV (reference sequence). The CDR3 loop spans 15 amino acids. The CDR3 DNA reads as TGTGCCAGTACAAAACAGGGCAAGACCTACAATGAGCAGTTCTTC. Protein sequence: CASTKQGKTYNEQFF.

A few counts support this clonotype. V gene TRBV6-1 combines with J gene TRBJ1-6, with TRBD1 matching 7 bases. The CDR3 has 14 amino acids. The germline V gene encodes CDR1 MNHNS and CDR2 SASEGT. The V and J ends lost 7 bases and 9 bases, in that order; junction bases with no gene match: 9. CDR3 sequence (DNA): TGTGCCAGCACCGTGACAGGGAGGCGTTCACCCCTCCACTTT. Translating gives CASTVTGRRSPLHF.

By share of the sample, this clonotype is medium-sized. The gene calls are TRBV2 and TRBJ1-6, with 9 nucleotides matching TRBD1. The CDR3 is 16 residues long. The trim removed 6 bases at V and 6 bases at J, leaving 9 bases unmatched. Germline values: CDR1 SNHLY, CDR2 FYNNEI. CDR3 region: CASRSSGTGRNSPLHF. For the CDR3, the DNA is TGTGCCAGCAGATCGTCCGGGACAGGGCGTAATTCACCCCTCCACTTT.

The chain recombines TRBV27 with TRBJ1-6; D is unresolved. The V end lost 3 bases, the J end lost 7 bases, and 10 bases lay between the germline ends. The CDR3 totals 14 residues. The V gene's germline CDR1 is MNHEY and CDR2 SMNVEV (reference sequence). The CDR3 coding sequence is TGTGCCAGCAGTTTGAACCTGGGGAATTCACCCCTCCACTTT. This gives the protein CASSLNLGNSPLHF.

The gene calls are TRBV7-2 and TRBJ2-4; unclear D gene. There are 12 residues in the CDR3. V was cut by 2 bases and J by 8 bases, with 7 bases left in between. CDR1 is SGHTA and CDR2 is FQGNSA in the germline V gene. This CDR3 reads CASSLYGDIQYF. In DNA, the CDR3 is TGTGCCAGCAGCTTATACGGAGACATTCAGTACTTC.

The chain employs TRBV5-6 and TRBJ1-3; TRBD1 matches at 7 bases. The CDR3 contains 13 residues. V was pared by 5 bases and J by 4 bases, with 3 bases of the junction left unmatched. Germline V gene lookup returns CDR1 SGHDT and CDR2 YYEEEE. CDR3 sequence reads: CASRDRSGNTIYF. In DNA, the CDR3 is TGTGCCAGCAGGGACAGGTCCGGAAACACCATATATTTT.

This clonotype was seen more than once but under ten times. This chain connects TRBV14 to TRBJ2-7; D not resolved. This CDR3 is 13 amino acids long. In germline, CDR1 is SGHDN, CDR2 FVKESK. V was trimmed by 1 base and J by 5 bases, leaving 9 bases between them. CDR3 in amino acids: CASSQVLGNEQYF. Written as DNA, the CDR3 is TGTGCCAGCAGCCAAGTTCTGGGAAACGAGCAGTACTTC.